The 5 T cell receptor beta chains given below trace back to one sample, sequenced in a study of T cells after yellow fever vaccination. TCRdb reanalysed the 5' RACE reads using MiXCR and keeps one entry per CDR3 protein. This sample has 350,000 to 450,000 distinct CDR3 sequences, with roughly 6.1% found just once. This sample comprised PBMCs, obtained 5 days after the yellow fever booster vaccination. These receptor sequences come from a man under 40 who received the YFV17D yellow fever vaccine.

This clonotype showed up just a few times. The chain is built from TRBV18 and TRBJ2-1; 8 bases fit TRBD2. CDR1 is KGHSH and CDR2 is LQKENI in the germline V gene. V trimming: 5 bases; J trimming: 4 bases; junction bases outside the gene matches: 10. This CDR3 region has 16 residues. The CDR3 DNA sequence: TGTGCCAGCTCAAAAGCGGGAGCTGATGGGTACAATGAGCAGTTCTTC. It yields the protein CASSKAGADGYNEQFF.

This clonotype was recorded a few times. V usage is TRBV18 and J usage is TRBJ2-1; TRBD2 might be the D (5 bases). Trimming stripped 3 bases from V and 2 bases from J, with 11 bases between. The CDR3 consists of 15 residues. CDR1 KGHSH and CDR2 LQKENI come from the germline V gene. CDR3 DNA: TGTGCCAGCTCACCTGAGGGTGGCCCCTACAATGAGCAGTTCTTC. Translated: CASSPEGGPYNEQFF.

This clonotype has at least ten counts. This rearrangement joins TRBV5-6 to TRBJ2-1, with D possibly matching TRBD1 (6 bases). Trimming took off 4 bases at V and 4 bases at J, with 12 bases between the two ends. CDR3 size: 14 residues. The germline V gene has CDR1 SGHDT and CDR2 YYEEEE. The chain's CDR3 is CASSGPGHYNEQFF. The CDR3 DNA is TGTGCCAGCAGCGGCCCGGGACATTACAATGAGCAGTTCTTC.

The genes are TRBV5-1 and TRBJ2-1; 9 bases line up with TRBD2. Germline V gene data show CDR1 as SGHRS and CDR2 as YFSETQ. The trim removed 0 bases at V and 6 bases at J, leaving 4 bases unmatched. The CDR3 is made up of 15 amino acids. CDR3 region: CASSLDGGRANEQFF. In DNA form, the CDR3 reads TGCGCCAGCAGCTTGGACGGCGGGAGGGCCAATGAGCAGTTCTTC.

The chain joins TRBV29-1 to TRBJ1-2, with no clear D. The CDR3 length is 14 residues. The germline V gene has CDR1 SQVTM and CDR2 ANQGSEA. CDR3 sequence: CRAPEGGNNYGYTF. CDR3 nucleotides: TGCAGAGCTCCTGAGGGAGGGAATAATTATGGCTACACCTTC.